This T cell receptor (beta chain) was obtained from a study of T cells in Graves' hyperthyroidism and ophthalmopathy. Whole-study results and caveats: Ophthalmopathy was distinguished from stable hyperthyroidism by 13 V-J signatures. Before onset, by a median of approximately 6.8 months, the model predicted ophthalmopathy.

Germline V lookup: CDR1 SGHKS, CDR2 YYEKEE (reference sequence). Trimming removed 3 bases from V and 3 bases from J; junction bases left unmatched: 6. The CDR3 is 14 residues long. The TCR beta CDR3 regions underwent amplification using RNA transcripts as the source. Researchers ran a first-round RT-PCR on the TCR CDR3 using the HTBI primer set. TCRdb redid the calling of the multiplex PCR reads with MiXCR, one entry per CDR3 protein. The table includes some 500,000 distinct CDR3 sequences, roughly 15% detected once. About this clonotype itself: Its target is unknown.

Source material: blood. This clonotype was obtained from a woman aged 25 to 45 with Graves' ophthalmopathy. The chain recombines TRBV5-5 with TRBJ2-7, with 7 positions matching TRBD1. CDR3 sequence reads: CASSYTGTVYEQYF. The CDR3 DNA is TGTGCCAGCAGCTACACAGGGACAGTCTACGAGCAGTACTTC.